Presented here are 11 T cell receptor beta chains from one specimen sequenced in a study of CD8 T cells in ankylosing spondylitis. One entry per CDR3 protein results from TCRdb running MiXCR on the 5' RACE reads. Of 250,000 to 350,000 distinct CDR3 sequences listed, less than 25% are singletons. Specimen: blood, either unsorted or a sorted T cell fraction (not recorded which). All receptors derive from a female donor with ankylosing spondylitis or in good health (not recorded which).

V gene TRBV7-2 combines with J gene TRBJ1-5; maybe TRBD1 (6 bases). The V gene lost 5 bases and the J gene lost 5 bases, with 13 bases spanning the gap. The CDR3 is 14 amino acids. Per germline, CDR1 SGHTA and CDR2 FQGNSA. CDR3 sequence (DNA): TGTGCCAGCAGCACTGGACAGTCATATCAGCCCCAGCATTTT. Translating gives CASSTGQSYQPQHF.

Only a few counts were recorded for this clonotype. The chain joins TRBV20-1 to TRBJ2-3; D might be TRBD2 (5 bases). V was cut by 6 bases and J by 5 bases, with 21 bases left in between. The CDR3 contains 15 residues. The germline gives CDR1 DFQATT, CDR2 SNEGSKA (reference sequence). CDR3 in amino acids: CSASEGTIAGDTQYF. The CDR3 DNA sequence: TGCAGTGCCTCCGAGGGCACCATTGCGGGAGATACGCAGTATTTT.

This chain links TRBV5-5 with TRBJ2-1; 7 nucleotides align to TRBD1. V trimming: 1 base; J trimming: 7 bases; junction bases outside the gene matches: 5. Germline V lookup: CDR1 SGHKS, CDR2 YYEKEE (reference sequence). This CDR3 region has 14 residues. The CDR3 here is CASSLMGQWNEQFF. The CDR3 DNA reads TGTGCCAGCAGCTTGATGGGACAGTGGAATGAGCAGTTCTTC.

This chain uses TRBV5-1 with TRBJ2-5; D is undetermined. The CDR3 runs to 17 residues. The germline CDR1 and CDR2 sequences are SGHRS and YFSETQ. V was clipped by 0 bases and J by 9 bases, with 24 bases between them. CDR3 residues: CASSLVPTISVPKAQYF. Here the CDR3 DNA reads TGCGCCAGCAGCTTGGTCCCTACAATTTCAGTCCCCAAGGCCCAGTACTTC.

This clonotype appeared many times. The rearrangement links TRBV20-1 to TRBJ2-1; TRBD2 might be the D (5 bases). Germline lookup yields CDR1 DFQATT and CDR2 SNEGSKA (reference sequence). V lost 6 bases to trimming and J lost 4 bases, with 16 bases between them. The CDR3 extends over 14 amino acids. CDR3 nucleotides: TGCAGTGCCCGGGGATCTCTGATGTACAATGAGCAGTTCTTC. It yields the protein CSARGSLMYNEQFF.

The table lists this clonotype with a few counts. In DNA form, the CDR3 reads TGTGCCAGCAACCGGGTAAACCAAGAGACCCAGTACTTC. As protein: CASNRVNQETQYF. J is TRBJ2-5 and V is TRBV6-1; D is ambiguous. The CDR3 length is 13 residues. Trimming left V 7 bases short and J 0 bases short, with 9 bases between. Per germline, CDR1 MNHNS and CDR2 SASEGT.

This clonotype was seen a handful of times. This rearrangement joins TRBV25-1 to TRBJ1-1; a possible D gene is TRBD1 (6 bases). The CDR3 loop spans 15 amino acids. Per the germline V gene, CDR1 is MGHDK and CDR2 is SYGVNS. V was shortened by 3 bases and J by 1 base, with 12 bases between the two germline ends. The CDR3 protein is CASSDLNRANTEAFF. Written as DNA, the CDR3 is TGTGCCAGCAGTGATCTTAACAGGGCGAACACTGAAGCTTTCTTT.

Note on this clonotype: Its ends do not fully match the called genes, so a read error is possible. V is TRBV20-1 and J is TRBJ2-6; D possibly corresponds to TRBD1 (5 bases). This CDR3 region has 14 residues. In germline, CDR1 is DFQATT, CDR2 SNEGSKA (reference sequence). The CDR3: CSAIPYSGADVLTF. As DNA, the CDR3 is TGCAGTGCAATACCGTACTCTGGGGCCGACGTCCTGACTTTC.

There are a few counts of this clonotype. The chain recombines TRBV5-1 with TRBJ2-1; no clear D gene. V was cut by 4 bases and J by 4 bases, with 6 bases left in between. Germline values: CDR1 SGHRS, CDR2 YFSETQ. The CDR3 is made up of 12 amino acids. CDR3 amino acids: CASSDDYNEQFF. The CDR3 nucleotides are TGCGCCAGCAGCGACGATTACAATGAGCAGTTCTTC.

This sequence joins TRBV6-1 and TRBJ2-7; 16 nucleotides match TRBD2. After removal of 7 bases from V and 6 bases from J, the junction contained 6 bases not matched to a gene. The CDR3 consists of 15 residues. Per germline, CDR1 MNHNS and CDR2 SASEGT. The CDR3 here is CASIPGLAGGGEQYF. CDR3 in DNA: TGTGCCAGCATACCGGGACTAGCGGGAGGGGGCGAGCAGTACTTC.

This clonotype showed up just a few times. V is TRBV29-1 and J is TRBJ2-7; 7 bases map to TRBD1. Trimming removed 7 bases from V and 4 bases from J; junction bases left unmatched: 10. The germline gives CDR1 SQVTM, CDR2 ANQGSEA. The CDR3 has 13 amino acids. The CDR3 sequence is CSAIDRVGYEQYF. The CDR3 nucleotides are TGCAGCGCGATAGACAGGGTAGGTTACGAGCAGTACTTC.